The clone carrying this T cell receptor (beta chain) has only one observation. The data were produced by immunoSEQ multiplex PCR, yet TCRdb's version contains in-frame clones alone and is incomplete. The profile shows roughly 51,000 clones, roughly 94% of them singletons. This CDR3 spans 13 amino acids. Between the trimmed V and J ends, which lost 5 bases and 2 bases, there was a span of 7 bases. In germline, CDR1 is SGHAT, CDR2 FQNNGV. The data derive from a study of T cell changes during pregnancy in multiple sclerosis. The rearrangement uses TRBV11-2 and TRBJ1-3; D remains unclear. This sequence originates from a female donor with multiple sclerosis, enrolled in a pregnancy study. Sequencing used CD8+ T cells from peripheral blood mononuclear cells, obtained before pregnancy. The CDR3, as DNA: TGTGCCAGCAGCGCGGAGGCTGGAAACACCATATATTTT. Translation gives CASSAEAGNTIYF.